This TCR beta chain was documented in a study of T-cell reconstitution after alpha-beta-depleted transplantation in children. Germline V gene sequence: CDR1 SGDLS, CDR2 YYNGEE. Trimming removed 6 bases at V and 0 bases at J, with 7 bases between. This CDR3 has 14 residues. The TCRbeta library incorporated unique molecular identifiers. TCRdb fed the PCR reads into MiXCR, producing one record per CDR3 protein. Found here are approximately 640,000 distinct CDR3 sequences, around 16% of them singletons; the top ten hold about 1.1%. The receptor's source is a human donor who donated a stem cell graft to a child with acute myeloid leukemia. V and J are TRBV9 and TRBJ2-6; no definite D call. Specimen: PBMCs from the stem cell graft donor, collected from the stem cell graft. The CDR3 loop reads CASTATSGANVLTF. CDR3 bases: TGTGCCAGCACAGCAACCTCTGGGGCCAACGTCCTGACTTTC. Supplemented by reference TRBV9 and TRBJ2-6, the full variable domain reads DSGVTQTPKHLITATGQRVTLRCSPRSGDLSVYWYQQSLDQGLQFLIQYYNGEERAKGNILERFSAQQFPDLHSELNLSSLELGDSALYFCASTATSGANVLTFGAGSRLTVL.